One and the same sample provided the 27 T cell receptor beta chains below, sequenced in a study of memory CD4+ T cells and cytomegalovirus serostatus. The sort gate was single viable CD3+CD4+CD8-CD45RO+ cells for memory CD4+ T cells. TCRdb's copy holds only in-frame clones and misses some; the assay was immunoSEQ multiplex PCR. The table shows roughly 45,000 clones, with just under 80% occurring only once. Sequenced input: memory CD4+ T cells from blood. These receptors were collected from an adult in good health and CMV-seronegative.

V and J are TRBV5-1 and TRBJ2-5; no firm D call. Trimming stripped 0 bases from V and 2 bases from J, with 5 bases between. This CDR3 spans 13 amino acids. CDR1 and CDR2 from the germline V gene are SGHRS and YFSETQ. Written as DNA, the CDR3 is TGCGCCAGCAGCTTGGTGGGTCAAGAGACCCAGTACTTC. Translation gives CASSLVGQETQYF. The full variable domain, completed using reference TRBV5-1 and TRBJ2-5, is KAGVTQTPRYLIKTRGQQVTLSCSPISGHRSVSWYQQTPGQGLQFLFEYFSETQRNKGNFPGRFSGRQFSNSRSEMNVSTLELGDSALYLCASSLVGQETQYFGPGTRLLVL.

CDR3 nucleotide sequence: TGTGCCAGCAGCTTACTCGAGGGGAGCACAGATACGCAGTATTTT. This encodes CASSLLEGSTDTQYF. The chain uses TRBV13 and TRBJ2-3, with D possibly being TRBD1 or TRBD2 (5 bases each). This CDR3 is built from 15 residues. Germline lookup yields CDR1 PRHDT and CDR2 FYEKMQ (reference sequence). V was trimmed by 2 bases and J by 0 bases, leaving 9 bases between them.

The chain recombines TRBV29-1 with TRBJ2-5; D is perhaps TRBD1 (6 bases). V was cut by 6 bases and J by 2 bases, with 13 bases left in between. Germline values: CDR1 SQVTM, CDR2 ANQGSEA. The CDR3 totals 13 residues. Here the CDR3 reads CSVTGTGQETQYF. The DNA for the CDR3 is TGCAGCGTAACAGGGACGGGACAAGAGACCCAGTACTTC.

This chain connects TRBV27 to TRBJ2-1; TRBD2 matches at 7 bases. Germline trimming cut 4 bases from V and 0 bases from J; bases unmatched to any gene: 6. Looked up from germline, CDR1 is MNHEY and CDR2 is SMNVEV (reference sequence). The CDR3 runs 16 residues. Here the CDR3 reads CASSSSAGSSYNEQFF. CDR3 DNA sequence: TGTGCCAGCAGTTCTTCAGCGGGGTCCTCCTACAATGAGCAGTTCTTC.

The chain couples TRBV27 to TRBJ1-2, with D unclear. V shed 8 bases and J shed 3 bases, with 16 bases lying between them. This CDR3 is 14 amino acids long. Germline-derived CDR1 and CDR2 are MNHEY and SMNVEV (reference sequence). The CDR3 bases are TGTGCCAGCGGACTTATCGGTAGGGACTATGGCTACACCTTC. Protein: CASGLIGRDYGYTF.

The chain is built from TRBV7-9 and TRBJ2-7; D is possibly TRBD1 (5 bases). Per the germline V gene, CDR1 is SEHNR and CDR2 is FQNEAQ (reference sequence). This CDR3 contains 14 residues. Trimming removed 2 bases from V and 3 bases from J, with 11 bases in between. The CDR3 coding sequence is TGTGCCAGCAGCTTAATGGGGCAAGGCTACGAGCAGTACTTC. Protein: CASSLMGQGYEQYF.

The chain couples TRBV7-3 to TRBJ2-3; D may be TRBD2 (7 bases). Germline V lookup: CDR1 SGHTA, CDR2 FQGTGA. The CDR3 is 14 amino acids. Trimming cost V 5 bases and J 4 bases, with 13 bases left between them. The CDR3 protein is CASSKTGGADTQYF. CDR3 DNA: TGTGCCAGCAGCAAGACGGGGGGCGCAGATACGCAGTATTTT.

The CDR3: CASKRQGRAYEQYF. The CDR3 region has the DNA TGTGCCAGCAAAAGACAAGGCAGAGCCTACGAGCAGTACTTC. The chain combines TRBV13 with TRBJ2-7; D is unclear. The V end lost 7 bases, the J end lost 2 bases, and 15 bases lay between the germline ends. Germline V gene data show CDR1 as PRHDT and CDR2 as FYEKMQ (reference sequence). The CDR3 spans 14 residues.

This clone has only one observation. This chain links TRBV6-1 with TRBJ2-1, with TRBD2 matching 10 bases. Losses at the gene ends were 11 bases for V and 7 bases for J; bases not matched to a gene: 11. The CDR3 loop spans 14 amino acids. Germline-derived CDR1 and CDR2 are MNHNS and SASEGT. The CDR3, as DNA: TGTGCCGGTAGCGGGGGGCTTTTGTTGAATGAGCAGTTCTTC. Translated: CAGSGGLLLNEQFF.

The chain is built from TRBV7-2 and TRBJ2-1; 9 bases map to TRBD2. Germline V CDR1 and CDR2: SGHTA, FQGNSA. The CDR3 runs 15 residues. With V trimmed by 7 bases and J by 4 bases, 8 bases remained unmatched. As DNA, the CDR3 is TGTGCCAGCATTAGCGGGGGAGGGCAGTACAATGAGCAGTTCTTC. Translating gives CASISGGGQYNEQFF.

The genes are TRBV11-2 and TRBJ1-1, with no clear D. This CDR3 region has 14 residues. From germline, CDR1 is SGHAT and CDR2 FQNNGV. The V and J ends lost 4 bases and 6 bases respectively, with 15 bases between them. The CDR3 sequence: CASSSSGLSAEAFF. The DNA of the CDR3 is TGTGCCAGCAGCTCGAGCGGGTTGTCGGCTGAAGCTTTCTTT. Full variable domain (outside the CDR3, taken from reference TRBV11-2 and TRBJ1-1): EAGVAQSPRYKIIEKRQSVAFWCNPISGHATLYWYQQILGQGPKLLIQFQNNGVVDDSQLPKDRFSAERLKGVDSTLKIQPAKLEDSAVYLCASSSSGLSAEAFFGQGTRLTVV.

The CDR3 reads CASSFQGVEYEQYF. Written as DNA, the CDR3 is TGCGCCAGCAGCTTCCAGGGGGTAGAATACGAGCAGTACTTC. The chain couples TRBV5-1 to TRBJ2-7, with 7 bases that match TRBD1. J was trimmed by 4 bases and V by 2 bases; bases with no gene match: 6. The CDR3 totals 14 residues. Per the germline V gene, CDR1 is SGHRS and CDR2 is YFSETQ.

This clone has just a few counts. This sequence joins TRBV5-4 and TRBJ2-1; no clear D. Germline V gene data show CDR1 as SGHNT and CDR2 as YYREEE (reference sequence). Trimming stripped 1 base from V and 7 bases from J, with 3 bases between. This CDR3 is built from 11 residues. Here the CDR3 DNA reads TGTGCCAGCAGCTTGAGGAATGAGCAGTTCTTC. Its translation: CASSLRNEQFF.

The CDR3 DNA follows: TGCGCCAGCAGCTTGCCGACTGACGAGCAGTACTTC. Translation: CASSLPTDEQYF. The rearrangement uses TRBV5-1 and TRBJ2-7; D is ambiguous. Germline CDR1 is SGHRS and CDR2 is YFSETQ. The CDR3 sequence is 12 residues long. The ends were cut back, 1 base at V and 5 bases at J, with 7 bases in the middle.

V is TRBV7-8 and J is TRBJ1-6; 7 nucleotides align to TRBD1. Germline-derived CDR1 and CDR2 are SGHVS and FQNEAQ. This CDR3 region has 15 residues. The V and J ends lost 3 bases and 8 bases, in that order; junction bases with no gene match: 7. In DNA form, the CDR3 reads TGTGCCAGCAGCTTCCGGGACAGCGTTGATTCACCCCTCCACTTT. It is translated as CASSFRDSVDSPLHF.

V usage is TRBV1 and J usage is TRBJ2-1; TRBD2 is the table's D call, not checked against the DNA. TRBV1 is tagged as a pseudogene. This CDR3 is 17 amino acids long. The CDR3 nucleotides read TGCACCAGCAGCCAGTCCCTAGCGGGGCCAACCTACAATGAGCAGTTCTTC. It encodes CTSSQSLAGPTYNEQFF.

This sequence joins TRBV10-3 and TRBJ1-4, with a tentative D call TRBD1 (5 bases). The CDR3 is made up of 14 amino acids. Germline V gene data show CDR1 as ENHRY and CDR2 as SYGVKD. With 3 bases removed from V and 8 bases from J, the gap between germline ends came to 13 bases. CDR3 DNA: TGTGCCATCAGTGACGCGAGGGACGGCGAAAAACTGTTTTTT. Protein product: CAISDARDGEKLFF.

The CDR3 sequence: CASSLLDRQFTEAFF. The CDR3 bases are TGTGCCAGCAGCTTGCTCGACAGACAGTTCACTGAAGCTTTCTTT. J is TRBJ1-1 and V is TRBV5-5; D perhaps matches TRBD1 (5 bases). Germline assignment: CDR1 SGHKS and CDR2 YYEKEE (reference sequence). V was trimmed by 1 base and J by 4 bases, leaving 14 bases between them. CDR3 length: 15 residues.

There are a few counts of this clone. The CDR3: CAIRGSGNTIYF. For the CDR3, the DNA is TGTGCCATCAGGGGCTCTGGAAACACCATATATTTT. The chain carries TRBV10-3 and TRBJ1-3; no firm D call. The CDR3 is 12 amino acids. Trimming removed 6 bases from V and 0 bases from J, with 3 bases in between. CDR1 and CDR2 (germline): ENHRY, SYGVKD.

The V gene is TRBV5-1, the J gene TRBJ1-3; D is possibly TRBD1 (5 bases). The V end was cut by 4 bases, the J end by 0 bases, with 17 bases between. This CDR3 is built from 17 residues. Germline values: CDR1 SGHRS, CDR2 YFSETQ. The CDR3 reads CASSPDGGGFSGNTIYF. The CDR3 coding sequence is TGCGCCAGCAGCCCAGACGGGGGAGGGTTCTCTGGAAACACCATATATTTT.

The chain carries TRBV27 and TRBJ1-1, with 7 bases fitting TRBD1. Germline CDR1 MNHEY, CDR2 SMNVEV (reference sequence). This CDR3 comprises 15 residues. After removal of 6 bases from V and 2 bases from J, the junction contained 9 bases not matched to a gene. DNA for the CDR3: TGTGCCAGCAGAAAAACCGGGACAGTAAACACTGAAGCTTTCTTT. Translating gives CASRKTGTVNTEAFF.

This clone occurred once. CDR3 nucleotide sequence: TGTGCCACCAGCAGAGATCAACAGGGGTCCGAGCAGTACTTC. This gives the protein CATSRDQQGSEQYF. The chain has TRBV15 and TRBJ2-7, with 7 bases fitting TRBD1. Germline V lookup: CDR1 LNHNV, CDR2 YYDKDF (reference sequence). V was clipped by 0 bases and J by 6 bases; unmatched bases: 5. CDR3 length: 14 amino acids.

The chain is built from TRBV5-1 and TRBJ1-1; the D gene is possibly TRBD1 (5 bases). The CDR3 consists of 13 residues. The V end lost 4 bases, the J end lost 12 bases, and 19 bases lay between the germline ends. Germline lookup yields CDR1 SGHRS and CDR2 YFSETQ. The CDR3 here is CASSQDTGGSSFF. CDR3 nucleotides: TGCGCCAGCAGCCAGGACACCGGGGGAAGTTCTTTCTTT. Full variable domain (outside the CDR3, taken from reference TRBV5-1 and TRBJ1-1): KAGVTQTPRYLIKTRGQQVTLSCSPISGHRSVSWYQQTPGQGLQFLFEYFSETQRNKGNFPGRFSGRQFSNSRSEMNVSTLELGDSALYLCASSQDTGGSSFFGQGTRLTVV.

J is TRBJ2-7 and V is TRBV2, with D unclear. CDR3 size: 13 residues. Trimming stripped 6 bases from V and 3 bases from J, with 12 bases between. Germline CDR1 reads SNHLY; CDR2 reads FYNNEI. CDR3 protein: CASRNFGVYEQYF. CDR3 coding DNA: TGTGCCAGCAGAAACTTTGGGGTCTACGAGCAGTACTTC. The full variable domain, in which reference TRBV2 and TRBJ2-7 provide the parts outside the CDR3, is EPEVTQTPSHQVTQMGQEVILRCVPISNHLYFYWYRQILGQKVEFLVSFYNNEISEKSEIFDDQFSVERPDGSNFTLKIRSTKLEDSAMYFCASRNFGVYEQYFGPGTRLTVT.

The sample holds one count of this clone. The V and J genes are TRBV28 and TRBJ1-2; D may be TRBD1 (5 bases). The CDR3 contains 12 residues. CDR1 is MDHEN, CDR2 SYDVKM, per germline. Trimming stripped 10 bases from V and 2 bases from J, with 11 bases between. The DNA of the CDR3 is TGTGCCATAGAACAGGAGAACTATGGCTACACCTTC. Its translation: CAIEQENYGYTF.

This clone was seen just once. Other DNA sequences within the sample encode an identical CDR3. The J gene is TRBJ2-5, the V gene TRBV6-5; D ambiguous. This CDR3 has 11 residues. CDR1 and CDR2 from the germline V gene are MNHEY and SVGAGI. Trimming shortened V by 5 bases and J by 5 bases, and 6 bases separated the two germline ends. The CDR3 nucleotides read TGTGCCAGCAGTGGCAGGGAGACCCAGTACTTC. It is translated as CASSGRETQYF.

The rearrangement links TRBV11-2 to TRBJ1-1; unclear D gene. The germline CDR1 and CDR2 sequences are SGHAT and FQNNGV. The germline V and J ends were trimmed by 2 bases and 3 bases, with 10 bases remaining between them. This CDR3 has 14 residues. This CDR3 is CASSLMSGDTEAFF. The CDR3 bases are TGTGCCAGCAGCTTAATGTCGGGTGACACTGAAGCTTTCTTT.